These T cell receptor beta chains were read from a single sample in a study of T cells after yellow fever vaccination. TCRdb recomputed calls from the 5' RACE reads with MiXCR, one row per CDR3 protein. Of around 350,000 distinct CDR3 sequences in the sample, roughly 6.2% were seen once. The sequencing here drew on PBMCs, taken 5 days after the yellow fever booster vaccination. These receptors came from a man under 40 who received the YFV17D yellow fever vaccine. Both conserved end residues are part of each CDR3. The order of the fields is J gene, V gene, CDR3 protein.

TRBJ2-7 | TRBV6-1 | CASSEFGAGSYEQYF
TRBJ2-7 | TRBV5-5 | CASSDLLGTGSYEQYF
TRBJ2-1 | TRBV28 | CASSLPDVDSYNEQFF
TRBJ2-7 | TRBV20-1 | CSARDLHGTGDDEQYF
TRBJ2-7 | TRBV20-1 | CSAPGTSGYYEQYF
TRBJ2-3 | TRBV4-2 | CASSQDSGITDTQYF
TRBJ2-7 | TRBV5-6 | CASSLSPYEQYF
TRBJ2-7 | TRBV29-1 | CSVESRTSGSSYEQYF
TRBJ2-1 | TRBV12-3/TRBV12-4 | CASSLRGGRFDEQFF
TRBJ2-1 | TRBV6-2/TRBV6-3 | CASGTRTVVNEQFF
TRBJ2-1 | TRBV7-2 | CASSSKNFGEQFF
TRBJ2-3 | TRBV20-1 | CSARDLGAGDTQYF
TRBJ2-1 | TRBV4-3 | CASSQESGNEQFF
. | TRBV4-3 | CASSQDRGTQYF
TRBJ2-7 | TRBV30 | CAFDRVTSYEQYF
TRBJ2-7 | TRBV28 | CASSPTTSGQYF
TRBJ2-3 | TRBV18 | CASSPPTTGGPSTDTQYF
TRBJ2-4 | TRBV5-4 | CASSREHGENIQYF
TRBJ2-7 | TRBV20-1 | CSAPGTASSYEQYF
TRBJ2-2 | TRBV5-1 | CASSPIGYTGELFF
TRBJ2-1 | TRBV12-5 | CASGPEVGFNEQFF
TRBJ1-5 | TRBV12-3/TRBV12-4 | CASSLRSLGDNQPQHF
TRBJ2-7 | TRBV5-1 | CASSLSSEYEQYF
TRBJ2-7 | TRBV7-9 | CASSSLGTNYEQYF
TRBJ2-7 | TRBV3-1 | CASSQEGTSRYEQYF
TRBJ2-5 | TRBV6-2/TRBV6-3 | CASRPTAAQETQYF
TRBJ2-3 | TRBV7-2 | CASSDQDTQYF
TRBJ2-2 | TRBV4-2 | CASSQDSKSGTHGELFF
TRBJ1-1 | TRBV12-3/TRBV12-4 | CASNHRGVMNTEAFF
TRBJ2-7 | TRBV7-9 | CASTSPSYEQYF
TRBJ2-5 | TRBV12-3/TRBV12-4 | CASGTNNQETQYF
TRBJ2-7 | TRBV7-2 | CASSLTTGSSYEQYF
TRBJ2-5 | TRBV7-2 | CASSLVRGETQYF
TRBJ1-2 | TRBV6-1 | CASSVQGINYGYTF
TRBJ1-1 | TRBV19 | CASGYRAKNTEAFF
TRBJ2-7 | TRBV27 | CAIGRFEQYF
TRBJ2-4 | TRBV9 | CASGQAGPQNIQYF
TRBJ2-1 | TRBV4-3 | CASSQADRGWDEQFF
TRBJ2-7 | TRBV27 | CASSFGTGVTEQYF
TRBJ2-3 | TRBV4-3 | CASSQLLRLGGTDTQYF
TRBJ2-3 | TRBV4-3 | CASSQESGRFTDTQYF
TRBJ2-5 | TRBV20-1 | CSARDLQAGGETQYF
TRBJ2-1 | TRBV30 | CAWSTLTSGIYNEQFF
TRBJ2-3 | TRBV5-1 | CASSLPNTDTQYF
TRBJ2-5 | TRBV5-6 | CASSLLGPGRETQYF
TRBJ2-7 | TRBV5-6 | CASSLGLSPREEQYF
TRBJ2-1 | TRBV12-3/TRBV12-4 | CASSFLVKGVAAEQFF
TRBJ2-3 | TRBV25-1 | CASSVPEGASSTDTQYF
TRBJ2-7 | TRBV20-1 | CSASEGLAGSSYEQYF
TRBJ2-1 | TRBV28 | CASTVGGGDEQFF
TRBJ2-7 | TRBV24-1 | CATSDLYEQYF
TRBJ2-5 | TRBV23-1 | CASSQSPWIPQKETQYF
TRBJ2-1 | TRBV2 | CASSVVLAGTPSYNEQFF